A selection of T cell receptor beta chains follows, all from one sample in a study of control samples from healthy donors and cancer patients. Assay used: immunoSEQ multiplex PCR; TCRdb lists only in-frame clones, some missing. Of approximately 100,000 clones in the sample, 90% are singletons; the top ten hold 4.4%. Sequencing was done on a sample of blood. The source of these receptors is a human donor in good health. The donor label of this sample is uncertain. CDR3s include the opening cysteine and the closing phenylalanine or tryptophan. Fields, in order: D gene, CDR3 length, V gene, J gene, clone size, CDR3 DNA, CDR3 protein. The D gene is left open where the match is weak. Expanded clones get a size class; other rows say once, few or many, or leave the size out.

TRBD1	14	TRBV2	TRBJ1-4	.	TGTGCCAGCAGTGGGGGACAGGGATTACAAAAACTGTTTTTT	CASSGGQGLQKLFF
.	15	TRBV7-2	TRBJ2-2	.	TGTGCCAGCAGCTTTAAGGGATCGAACACCGGGGAGCTGTTTTTT	CASSFKGSNTGELFF
TRBD1	15	TRBV27	TRBJ1-1	.	TGTGCCAGCAGTGACAGGGGCCGGGTTAACACTGAAGCTTTCTTT	CASSDRGRVNTEAFF
TRBD1	15	TRBV30	TRBJ1-1	.	TGTGCCGGAACACCACAGGGGGCGGTGAACACTGAAGCTTTCTTT	CAGTPQGAVNTEAFF
.	13	TRBV30	TRBJ1-2	once	TGTGCCTGGAGTGAAAACGCCGGACAGGGCTACACCTTC	CAWSENAGQGYTF
TRBD2	16	TRBV5-1	TRBJ2-7	.	TGCGCCAGCAGCTTTGTGGGAGGGAGGGATTCCCACGAGCAGTACTTC	CASSFVGGRDSHEQYF
.	13	TRBV7-9	TRBJ2-1	.	TGTGCCAGCAGCCGGACTCCGAACAATGAGCAGTTCTTC	CASSRTPNNEQFF
.	13	TRBV6-1	TRBJ1-1	.	TGTGCCAGCAGTGACATAAGGTACACTGAAGCTTTCTTT	CASSDIRYTEAFF
.	13	TRBV19	TRBJ1-1	.	TGTGCCAGTAGTATTAGGGTGAACACTGAAGCTTTCTTT	CASSIRVNTEAFF
TRBD2	16	TRBV27	TRBJ2-3	.	TGTGCCAGCAGTTACAAAGCGGGGGGGGGCACAGATACGCAGTATTTT	CASSYKAGGGTDTQYF
TRBD1	14	TRBV30	TRBJ1-2	.	TGTGCCTGGAGTGTACCCGGACAGGTAGTTGGCTACACCTTC	CAWSVPGQVVGYTF
.	13	TRBV12-3/TRBV12-4	TRBJ1-4	.	TGTGCCAGCAGCCCAGGGAATTGGGAAAAACTGTTTTTT	CASSPGNWEKLFF
.	13	TRBV6-2/TRBV6-3	TRBJ2-7	.	TGTGCCAGCAGTTGGGGGACCGGGGGCGAGCAGTACTTC	CASSWGTGGEQYF